This entry is about one T cell receptor (beta chain). TCRdb keeps only in-frame clones here, not all; method: immunoSEQ multiplex PCR. Here the sample spans roughly 170,000 clones, around 83% being singletons. The source of the sample is a study of blood T cell repertoires in COVID-19. Looked up from germline, CDR1 is LGHDT and CDR2 is YNNKEL (reference sequence). The germline V and J ends were trimmed by 4 bases and 12 bases, with 9 bases remaining between them. This CDR3 has 11 amino acids. V usage is TRBV3-1 (or the pseudogene TRBV3-2) and J usage is TRBJ1-4; D is ambiguous. The sequence derives from a woman aged 45 to 65 with COVID-19, enrolled during active disease. The sample taken for sequencing was peripheral blood. CDR3 protein: CASSLIGELFF. Written as DNA, the CDR3 is TGTGCCAGCAGCCTTATCGGGGAACTGTTTTTT.